The 8 T cell receptor beta chains given below trace back to one sample, sequenced in a study of shared clonotypes between healthy human individuals. Generated by immunoSEQ multiplex PCR, the TCRdb table keeps only in-frame clones and is missing some. The sample lists 2 million to 2.5 million clones, around 93% occurring once. Sequenced: naive CD4+ T cells from PBMCs. Subset noted: CD45RA+ positively selected. Receptors originate from a man between 18 and 35 years old in good health. Some clones in this sample may be carry-over from other donors' samples.

The CDR3 nucleotides read TGTGCCAGCAGTCCCACGGGAGTAGTCTACAATGAGCAGTTCTTC. Translated: CASSPTGVVYNEQFF. The genes are TRBV28 and TRBJ2-1, with D tentatively TRBD2 (6 bases). V was clipped by 5 bases and J by 3 bases, with 14 bases between them. CDR3 size: 15 residues. Germline lookup yields CDR1 MDHEN and CDR2 SYDVKM. Complete variable domain (other parts from reference TRBV28 and TRBJ2-1): DVKVTQSSRYLVKRTGEKVFLECVQDMDHENMFWYRQDPGLGLRLIYFSYDVKMKEKGDIPEGYSVSREKKERFSLILESASTNQTSMYLCASSPTGVVYNEQFFGPGTRLTVL.

The chain links TRBV5-6 to TRBJ2-1; 10 nucleotides match TRBD2. This CDR3 comprises 13 residues. CDR1 SGHDT and CDR2 YYEEEE come from the germline V gene. V lost 2 bases and J lost 15; bases outside the gene matches: 8. CDR3 sequence (DNA): TGTGCCAGCAGCTTAGAGAGGACTAGCGGAATGTTCTTC. Translated: CASSLERTSGMFF. Looking up the rest from reference TRBV5-6 and TRBJ2-1 gives the full variable domain: DAGVTQSPTHLIKTRGQQVTLRCSPKSGHDTVSWYQQALGQGPQFIFQYYEEEERQRGNFPDRFSGHQFPNYSSELNVNALLLGDSALYLCASSLERTSGMFFGPGTRLTVL.

The chain carries TRBV11-2 and TRBJ2-7; no clear D. V was trimmed by 7 bases and J by 7 bases, leaving 11 bases between them. CDR1 and CDR2 (germline): SGHAT, FQNNGV. The CDR3 extends over 11 amino acids. Written as DNA, the CDR3 is TGTGCCAGCACCCTCAATCGTGAGCAGTACTTC. It yields the protein CASTLNREQYF.

In regard to this clone: Distinct nucleotide sequences in the sample also encode this CDR3. V gene TRBV11-1 combines with J gene TRBJ2-1, with a possible D match to TRBD2 (6 bases). CDR3 size: 14 residues. Trimming pared 5 bases from V and 1 base from J, leaving 9 bases between. The germline V gene has CDR1 SGHAT and CDR2 FQDESV (reference sequence). CDR3 protein: CASSAGGSYNEQFF. In DNA, the CDR3 is TGTGCCAGCAGCGCCGGGGGATCCTACAATGAGCAGTTCTTC.

V gene TRBV7-8 combines with J gene TRBJ2-5; possible D gene TRBD2, 6 bases. V was cut by 2 bases and J by 4 bases, with 14 bases left in between. This CDR3 comprises 15 residues. CDR1 is SGHVS and CDR2 is FQNEAQ in the germline V gene. The CDR3 loop is CASSLWGGVGETQYF. DNA of the CDR3: TGTGCCAGCAGCTTATGGGGCGGGGTTGGAGAGACCCAGTACTTC.

This clone was seen a single time. V usage is TRBV6-5 and J usage is TRBJ2-2; D is possibly TRBD1 (5 bases). The CDR3 contains 14 residues. Trimming shortened V by 2 bases and J by 5 bases, and 9 bases separated the two germline ends. Germline V gene lookup returns CDR1 MNHEY and CDR2 SVGAGI. The CDR3 loop is CASSYGALTGELFF. CDR3 bases: TGTGCCAGCAGTTACGGGGCACTTACCGGGGAGCTGTTTTTT.

The genes are TRBV30 and TRBJ2-2; a weak D match, TRBD2 (5 bases). The CDR3 extends over 14 amino acids. V was shortened by 0 bases and J by 4 bases, with 9 bases between the two germline ends. Germline V gene sequence: CDR1 GTSNPN, CDR2 SVGIG (reference sequence). The CDR3 spells CAWSVGAGTGELFF. The CDR3 DNA reads TGTGCCTGGAGTGTGGGAGCCGGCACCGGGGAGCTGTTTTTT.

The chain uses TRBV5-1 and TRBJ2-7; 9 positions match TRBD1. Trimming removed 5 bases from V and 5 bases from J; junction bases left unmatched: 8. Germline values: CDR1 SGHRS, CDR2 YFSETQ. This CDR3 spans 14 amino acids. The CDR3 nucleotides are TGCGCCAGCAGACCGGGACAGGGAATCAACGAGCAGTACTTC. Translated: CASRPGQGINEQYF.